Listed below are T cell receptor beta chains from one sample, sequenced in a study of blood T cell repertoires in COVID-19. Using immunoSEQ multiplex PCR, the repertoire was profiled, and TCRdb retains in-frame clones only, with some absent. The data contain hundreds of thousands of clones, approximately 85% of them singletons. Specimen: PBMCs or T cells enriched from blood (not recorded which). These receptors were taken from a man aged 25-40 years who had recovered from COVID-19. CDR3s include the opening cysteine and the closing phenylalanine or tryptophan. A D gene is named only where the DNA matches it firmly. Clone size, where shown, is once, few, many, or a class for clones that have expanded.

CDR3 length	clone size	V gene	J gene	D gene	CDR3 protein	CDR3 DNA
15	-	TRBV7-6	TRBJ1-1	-	CASSRRGGLDTEAFF	TGTGCCAGCAGTCGCAGGGGCGGGTTGGATACTGAAGCTTTCTTT
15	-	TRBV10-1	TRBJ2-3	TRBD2	CASSGASGFTDTQYF	TGCGCCAGCAGTGGGGCTAGCGGGTTCACAGATACGCAGTATTTT
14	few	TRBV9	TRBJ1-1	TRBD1	CASSTLDRDVKAFF	TGTGCCAGCAGCACCCTGGACAGGGACGTAAAGGCTTTCTTT
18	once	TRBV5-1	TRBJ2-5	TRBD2	CASSLGASGGTFQETQYF	TGCGCCAGCAGCTTGGGGGCTAGCGGGGGGACCTTCCAAGAGACCCAGTACTTC
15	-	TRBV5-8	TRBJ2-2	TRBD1	CASSSRTGRTGELFF	TGTGCCAGCAGCTCGAGGACAGGGCGCACCGGGGAGCTGTTTTTT
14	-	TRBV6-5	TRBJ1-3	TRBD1	CASSVDRAGNTIYF	TGTGCCAGCAGCGTGGACAGGGCTGGAAACACCATATATTTT
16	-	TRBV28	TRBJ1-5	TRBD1	CASSPIGTASNQPQHF	TGTGCCAGCAGCCCCATTGGGACAGCGTCCAATCAGCCCCAGCATTTT
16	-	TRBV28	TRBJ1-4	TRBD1	CASSRDRWSLKEKLFF	TGTGCCAGCAGCCGGGACAGGTGGTCTCTGAAAGAAAAACTGTTTTTT
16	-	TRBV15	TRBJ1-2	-	CATSRDIGPAGSGYTF	TGTGCCACCAGCAGAGATATAGGGCCAGCGGGGTCGGGCTACACCTTC
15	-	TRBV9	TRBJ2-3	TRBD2	CASSIRPGGTDTQYF	TGTGCCAGCAGCATAAGACCGGGGGGTACAGATACGCAGTATTTT
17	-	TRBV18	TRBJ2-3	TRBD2	CASSPSGGAGGTDTQYF	TGTGCCAGCTCACCTAGCGGGGGGGCCGGGGGCACAGATACGCAGTATTTT
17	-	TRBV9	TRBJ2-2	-	CASSVHVSGGLAGELFF	TGTGCCAGCAGCGTACATGTCTCAGGGGGGTTGGCCGGGGAGCTGTTTTTT
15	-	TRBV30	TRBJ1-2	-	CAWSPDGSSAYGYTF	TGTGCCTGGAGTCCTGACGGGTCTTCCGCCTATGGCTACACCTTC
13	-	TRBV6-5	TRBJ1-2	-	CATGALGGYGYTF	TGTGCCACCGGGGCGTTGGGGGGCTATGGCTACACCTTC
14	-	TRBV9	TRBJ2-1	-	CASSVYVGYNEQFF	TGTGCCAGCAGCGTTTACGTCGGGTACAATGAGCAGTTCTTC
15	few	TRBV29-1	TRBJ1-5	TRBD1	CSVRDSTNSNQPQHF	TGCAGCGTGCGGGACAGTACAAATAGCAATCAGCCCCAGCATTTT
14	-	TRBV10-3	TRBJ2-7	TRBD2	CAIRPGGPTYEQYF	TGTGCCATCCGGCCGGGGGGACCCACCTACGAGCAGTACTTC
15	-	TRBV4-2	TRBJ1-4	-	CASSQEGGLPEKLFF	TGTGCCAGCAGCCAAGAAGGAGGGCTCCCAGAAAAACTGTTTTTT
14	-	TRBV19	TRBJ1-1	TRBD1	CASSSRDSSTEAFF	TGTGCCAGTAGTTCCCGGGACAGTTCCACTGAAGCTTTCTTT
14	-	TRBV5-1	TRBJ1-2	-	CASSLAGAIYGYTF	TGCGCCAGCAGCTTGGCAGGGGCGATCTATGGCTACACCTTC
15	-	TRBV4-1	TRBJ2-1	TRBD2	CASSQLAGGIMSKFF	TGCGCCAGCAGCCAACTAGCGGGGGGCATAATGAGCAAGTTCTTC
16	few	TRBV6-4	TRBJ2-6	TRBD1	CASTPGTGTGANVLTF	TGTGCCAGCACTCCCGGGACAGGGACTGGGGCCAACGTCCTGACTTTC
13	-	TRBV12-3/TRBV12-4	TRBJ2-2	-	CASRGTRTGELFF	TGTGCCAGCAGGGGCACTAGGACCGGGGAGCTGTTTTTT
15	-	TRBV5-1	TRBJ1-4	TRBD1	CASSLEGQGYEKLFF	TGCGCCAGCAGCTTGGAGGGACAGGGCTATGAAAAACTGTTTTTT
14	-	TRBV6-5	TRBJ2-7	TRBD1	CASRPRGRDYEQYF	TGTGCCAGCAGGCCCAGGGGGCGAGACTACGAGCAGTACTTC
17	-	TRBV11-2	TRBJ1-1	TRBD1	CASRHPFAWTGDSEAFF	TGTGCCAGCAGACACCCCTTCGCCTGGACAGGGGATTCTGAAGCTTTCTTT
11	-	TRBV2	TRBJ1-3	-	CASSDEATIYF	TGTGCCAGCAGTGATGAGGCCACCATATATTTT
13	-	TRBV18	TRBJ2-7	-	CASSLFPQDSQYF	TGTGCCAGCTCACTATTCCCCCAGGACAGCCAGTACTTC
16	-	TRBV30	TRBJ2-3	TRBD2	CAWNKLAGTRTDTQYF	TGTGCCTGGAATAAGCTAGCGGGAACGCGCACAGATACGCAGTATTTT
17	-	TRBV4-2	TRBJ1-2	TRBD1	CASSQDRGGDRGYGYTF	TGTGCCAGCAGCCAAGACCGTGGAGGGGACAGGGGCTATGGCTACACCTTC
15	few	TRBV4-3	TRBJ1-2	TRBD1	CASSPGTGGNYGYTF	TGCGCCAGCAGCCCGGGGACAGGGGGCAACTATGGCTACACCTTC
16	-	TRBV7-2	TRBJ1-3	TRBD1	CASRTLLTGAGNTIYF	TGTGCCAGCAGGACCCTACTGACAGGGGCTGGAAACACCATATATTTT
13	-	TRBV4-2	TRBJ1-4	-	CASQRGAGEKLFF	TGTGCCAGCCAACGGGGGGCCGGTGAAAAACTGTTTTTT
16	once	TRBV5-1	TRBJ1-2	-	CASQQDPRAFNYGYTF	TGCGCCAGCCAACAAGACCCCAGGGCGTTTAACTATGGCTACACCTTC
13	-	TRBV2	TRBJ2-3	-	CASSVAGTDTQYF	TGTGCCAGCAGTGTGGCGGGAACGGATACGCAGTATTTT
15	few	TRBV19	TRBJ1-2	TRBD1	CASTVKRGTGDGYTF	TGTGCCAGTACGGTGAAAAGAGGGACAGGGGATGGCTACACCTTC
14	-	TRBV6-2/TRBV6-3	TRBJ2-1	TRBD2	CASSLAGGRREQFF	TGTGCCAGCAGTTTGGCGGGGGGGAGGCGTGAGCAGTTCTTC
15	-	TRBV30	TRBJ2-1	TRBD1	CAWSAGQGASDEQFF	TGTGCCTGGAGTGCAGGACAGGGGGCAAGTGATGAGCAGTTCTTC
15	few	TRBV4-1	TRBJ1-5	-	CASSQEPAFNRPQHF	TGCGCCAGCAGCCAAGAACCTGCGTTCAATCGGCCCCAGCATTTT
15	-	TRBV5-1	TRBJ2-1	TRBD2	CASRWLAEIYNEQFF	TGCGCCAGCAGGTGGCTAGCGGAAATATACAATGAGCAGTTCTTC
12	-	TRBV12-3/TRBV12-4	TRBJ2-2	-	CASSFSGGELFF	TGTGCCAGCAGTTTCTCGGGCGGGGAGCTGTTTTTT
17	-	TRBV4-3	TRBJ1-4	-	CASSQDGQGIPNEKLFF	TGCGCCAGCAGCCAAGATGGGCAGGGGATTCCTAATGAAAAACTGTTTTTT
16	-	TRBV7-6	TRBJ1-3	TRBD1	CASSFGQALSGNTIYF	TGTGCCAGCAGCTTCGGACAGGCCCTCTCTGGAAACACCATATATTTT
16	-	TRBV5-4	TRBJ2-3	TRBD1	CASSLGGQGSTDTQYF	TGTGCCAGCAGCTTGGGGGGACAGGGCAGCACAGATACGCAGTATTTT
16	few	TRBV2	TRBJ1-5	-	CASSEAWPAGLQPQHF	TGTGCCAGCAGTGAAGCTTGGCCTGCGGGGCTTCAGCCCCAGCATTTT
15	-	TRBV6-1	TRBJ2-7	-	CASSEAWGGIYEQYF	TGTGCCAGCAGTGAAGCTTGGGGGGGCATCTACGAGCAGTACTTC
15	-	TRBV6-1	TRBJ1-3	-	CASSEAAGSGNTIYF	TGTGCCAGCAGTGAAGCCGCGGGATCTGGAAACACCATATATTTT
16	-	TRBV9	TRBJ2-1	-	CASSVQGKMTGNEQFF	TGTGCCAGCAGCGTACAGGGAAAGATGACCGGCAATGAGCAGTTCTTC
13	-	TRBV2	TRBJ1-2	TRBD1	CASSWTGGNGYTF	TGTGCCAGCAGTTGGACAGGGGGAAATGGCTACACCTTC
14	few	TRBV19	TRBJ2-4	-	CASSIILAKNIQYF	TGTGCCAGTAGTATAATATTAGCCAAAAACATTCAGTACTTC
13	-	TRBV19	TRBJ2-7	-	CASSRGAAYEQYF	TGTGCCAGTAGTCGGGGGGCTGCCTACGAGCAGTACTTC
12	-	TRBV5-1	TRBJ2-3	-	CASSSLEDTQYF	TGCGCCAGCAGCTCGTTAGAGGATACGCAGTATTTT
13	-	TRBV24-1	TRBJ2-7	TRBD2	CATSGEGTYEQYF	TGTGCCACCAGTGGGGAGGGAACCTACGAGCAGTACTTC
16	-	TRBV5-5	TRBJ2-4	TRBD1	CASSHVDRGTKNIQYF	TGTGCCAGCAGCCATGTCGACAGGGGGACCAAAAACATTCAGTACTTC
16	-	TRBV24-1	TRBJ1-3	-	CATSAPGGASGNTIYF	TGTGCCACCAGTGCCCCTGGGGGGGCTTCTGGAAACACCATATATTTT
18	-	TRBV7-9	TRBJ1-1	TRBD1	CASSPGGTGGSTKIPAFF	TGTGCCAGCAGCCCCGGGGGTACAGGGGGATCCACCAAGATACCGGCTTTCTTT
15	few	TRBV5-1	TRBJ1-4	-	CASSLAFGGDEKLFF	TGCGCCAGCAGCTTGGCTTTCGGGGGTGATGAAAAACTGTTTTTT
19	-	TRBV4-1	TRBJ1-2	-	CASESFTNNRGGSAYGYTF	TGCGCCAGCGAGAGTTTCACAAACAACCGGGGGGGATCGGCCTATGGCTACACCTTC
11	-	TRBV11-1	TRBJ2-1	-	CASSLSDEQFF	TGTGCCAGCAGCTTATCCGATGAGCAGTTCTTC
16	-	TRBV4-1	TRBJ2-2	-	CASSPLPDRNTGELFF	TGCGCCAGCAGCCCCCTACCCGACAGGAACACCGGGGAGCTGTTTTTT